Presented here are 18 T cell receptor beta chains from one specimen sequenced in a study of cytomegalovirus exposure and HLA in healthy donors. The study ran its PCR with 60 Vbeta and 13 Jbeta primers. Sequencing used immunoSEQ multiplex PCR; TCRdb keeps in-frame clones, though not all of them. The sample lists 170,000 or so clones, around 80% occurring once. Sequencing was carried out using PBMCs. The source of these receptors is a woman between 45 and 60 years old in good health and CMV-seropositive.

The chain carries TRBV28 and TRBJ2-7, with D unresolved. Between the trimmed V and J ends, which lost 2 bases and 4 bases, there was a span of 9 bases. CDR1 and CDR2 (germline): MDHEN, SYDVKM. CDR3 length: 13 amino acids. CDR3 bases: TGTGCCAGCAGTTTACCCCCCCCTTACGAGCAGTACTTC. Translating gives CASSLPPPYEQYF.

This chain joins TRBV6-1 and TRBJ2-5; 7 nucleotides match TRBD2. Germline loops: CDR1 MNHNS, CDR2 SASEGT. This CDR3 has 14 amino acids. J gave up 0 bases and V 9 bases, and 7 bases lay outside the gene matches. In DNA, the CDR3 is TGTGCCAGTACTTTGGGACTATACCAAGAGACCCAGTACTTC. Amino acids: CASTLGLYQETQYF.

The CDR3 DNA sequence: TGCAGCGTTGCGGACAGGGGTGTCACAGATACGCAGTATTTT. Translating it yields CSVADRGVTDTQYF. The gene calls are TRBV29-1 and TRBJ2-3; 9 bases align to TRBD1. Germline CDR1 and CDR2: SQVTM and ANQGSEA. The CDR3 is made up of 14 amino acids. V lost 4 bases, J lost 2 bases, and 4 bases stayed unmatched.

The CDR3 sequence: CASSWTSGRAITGELFF. The CDR3 DNA follows: TGTGCCAGCAGCTGGACTAGCGGGAGGGCCATCACCGGGGAGCTGTTTTTT. V and J are TRBV7-2 and TRBJ2-2; 15 nucleotides match TRBD2. This CDR3 is built from 17 residues. V was pared by 4 bases and J by 4 bases, with 4 bases of the junction left unmatched. Germline CDR1 and CDR2: SGHTA and FQGNSA.

The rearrangement joins TRBV5-1 to TRBJ2-5; 7 positions match TRBD1. The end of the DNA aligns better with TRBJ2-7, so the J call may be wrong. The CDR3 sequence is 15 residues long. Germline V gene sequence: CDR1 SGHRS, CDR2 YFSETQ. The CDR3 nucleotides are TGCGCCAGCTCATGGTGGCAGGGACAGTTAAACGAGCAGTACTTC. As protein: CASSWWQGQLNEQYF.

The genes are TRBV7-6 and TRBJ1-4, with D possibly TRBD1 on 5 matching bases. Trimming pared 2 bases from V and 13 bases from J, leaving 11 bases between. CDR3 size: 12 residues. The germline V gene encodes CDR1 SGHVS and CDR2 FNYEAQ. The CDR3 bases are TGTGCCAGCAGCTTAATCCGGGGGTCACTGTTTTTT. Residues: CASSLIRGSLFF.

The gene calls are TRBV11-2 and TRBJ2-3, with 10 bases lining up with TRBD2. The V gene end was trimmed by 3 bases and the J gene end by 1 base; junction bases not matched to a gene: 7. Germline V gene sequence: CDR1 SGHAT, CDR2 FQNNGV. The CDR3 is made up of 17 amino acids. The CDR3 loop is CASSFQGGTSGTDTQYF. The DNA of the CDR3 is TGTGCCAGCAGCTTTCAAGGGGGGACTAGCGGCACAGATACGCAGTATTTT. Looking up the rest from reference TRBV11-2 and TRBJ2-3 gives the full variable domain: EAGVAQSPRYKIIEKRQSVAFWCNPISGHATLYWYQQILGQGPKLLIQFQNNGVVDDSQLPKDRFSAERLKGVDSTLKIQPAKLEDSAVYLCASSFQGGTSGTDTQYFGPGTRLTVL.

This chain joins TRBV28 and TRBJ2-7, with 7 bases aligning to TRBD2. This CDR3 spans 13 amino acids. Germline CDR1 is MDHEN and CDR2 is SYDVKM. V dropped 7 bases and J dropped 2; count of bases not matched to a gene: 5. CDR3 region: CASTAGVPYEQYF. The CDR3 bases are TGTGCCAGCACGGCGGGGGTACCCTACGAGCAGTACTTC.

The V call is TRBV14, the J call TRBJ1-2; 7 positions match TRBD1. V dropped 4 bases and J dropped 7; count of bases not matched to a gene: 15. This CDR3 is 16 amino acids long. Germline V CDR1 and CDR2: SGHDN, FVKESK. The chain's CDR3 is CASSPPNIQGSFGYTF. CDR3 coding DNA: TGTGCCAGCAGCCCACCCAACATACAGGGGTCTTTTGGCTACACCTTC.

This CDR3 is CASSPGPSGGYEQYF. In nucleotides, the CDR3 is TGTGCCAGCTCACCAGGCCCTAGCGGGGGTTACGAGCAGTACTTC. V and J are TRBV18 and TRBJ2-7; 10 nucleotides align to TRBD2. V lost 2 bases to trimming and J lost 4 bases; unmatched junction nucleotides: 5. The CDR3 sequence is 15 residues long. The germline V gene encodes CDR1 KGHSH and CDR2 LQKENI.

The J gene is TRBJ1-1, the V gene TRBV11-2; D gene ambiguous. This CDR3 region has 12 residues. CDR1 SGHAT and CDR2 FQNNGV come from the germline V gene. Trimming left V 3 bases short and J 10 bases short, with 12 bases between. The chain's CDR3 is CASSLAGVGAFF. The CDR3 DNA sequence: TGTGCCAGCAGCTTGGCCGGGGTTGGAGCTTTCTTT.

The rearrangement joins TRBV27 to TRBJ2-3; possibly TRBD1 for D (5 bases). Trimming took off 7 bases at V and 2 bases at J, with 13 bases between the two ends. The CDR3 consists of 14 residues. Germline CDR1 reads MNHEY; CDR2 reads SMNVEV (reference sequence). The CDR3 region is CASTEMGPTDTQYF. As DNA, the CDR3 is TGTGCCAGCACGGAAATGGGGCCCACAGATACGCAGTATTTT.

V and J are TRBV6-1 and TRBJ1-2; D is possibly TRBD1 (5 bases). The V end lost 1 base, the J end lost 7 bases, and 7 bases lay between the germline ends. CDR1 is MNHNS and CDR2 is SASEGT in the germline V gene. The CDR3 spans 12 residues. As DNA, the CDR3 is TGTGCCAGCAGTGAAGGGGGACTTGGCTACACCTTC. It translates to CASSEGGLGYTF.

J is TRBJ2-2 and V is TRBV7-6; D remains unclear. CDR1 SGHVS and CDR2 FNYEAQ come from the germline V gene. This CDR3 is built from 11 residues. V was pared by 5 bases and J by 8 bases, with 6 bases between. CDR3 in DNA: TGTGCCAGCAGCCTCAGGGGGGAGCTGTTTTTT. It encodes CASSLRGELFF.

Here the CDR3 reads CASSVQGSTEAFF. The CDR3 DNA reads as TGTGCCAGTAGTGTACAGGGATCTACTGAAGCTTTCTTT. The chain has TRBV19 and TRBJ1-1, with D perhaps matching TRBD1 (6 bases). Germline values: CDR1 LNHDA, CDR2 SQIVND (reference sequence). The CDR3 loop spans 13 amino acids. The germline V and J ends were trimmed by 5 bases and 5 bases, with 12 bases remaining between them.

In DNA, the CDR3 is TGTGCCAGCAGCCCCCGGGGGGCGGCTAATGAAAAACTGTTTTTT. It is translated as CASSPRGAANEKLFF. This chain connects TRBV9 to TRBJ1-4; TRBD1 might be the D (6 bases). CDR1 SGDLS and CDR2 YYNGEE come from the germline V gene. This CDR3 has 15 amino acids. V lost 4 bases and J lost 3, with 13 bases in between.

The genes are TRBV5-1 and TRBJ2-5, with D unclear. The CDR3 loop spans 13 amino acids. Trimming removed 4 bases at V and 5 bases at J, with 12 bases between. Looked up from germline, CDR1 is SGHRS and CDR2 is YFSETQ. CDR3 nucleotides: TGCGCCAGCAGCCCACGCCTCGGGGAGACCCAGTACTTC. It codes for CASSPRLGETQYF.

In nucleotides, the CDR3 is TGTGCCAGCAGTCCCAAGGGGGCGACGTCTTATGAATTGAATGAAAAACTGTTTTTT. It translates to CASSPKGATSYELNEKLFF. This chain connects TRBV28 to TRBJ1-4; TRBD1 matches at 7 bases. This CDR3 has 19 residues. Germline loops: CDR1 MDHEN, CDR2 SYDVKM. V dropped 5 bases and J dropped 5; count of bases not matched to a gene: 20.